This T cell receptor beta chain was observed in a study of blood T cell repertoires in COVID-19. On the study more broadly: Samples came from the United States, Italy and Spain, spanning acute and convalescent COVID-19. T cells, B-cell-depleted T cells, or PBMCs provided the cDNA or gDNA that served as material.

V was shortened by 2 bases and J by 4 bases, with 7 bases between the two germline ends. CDR3 length: 13 residues. Germline V lookup: CDR1 SGHTA, CDR2 FQGTGA. As processed by the authors: For nucleated cells, counts were estimated from reference gene primer amplification. Sequencing used immunoSEQ multiplex PCR; TCRdb keeps in-frame clones, though not all of them. From that table come the V and J calls and clone size; the DNA was used to work out D and trimming. This table holds 200,000 or so clones, under 90% found once. The TCR comes from a man aged 60 to 75 who had recovered from COVID-19. Sequences were obtained from peripheral blood. The rearrangement uses TRBV7-3 and TRBJ2-3, with no clear D. The CDR3 loop is CASSLLGSDTQYF. The CDR3 DNA reads as TGTGCCAGCAGCTTACTAGGCTCAGATACGCAGTATTTT.